These 27 T cell receptor beta chains share one sample of origin, sequenced in a study of cytomegalovirus exposure and HLA in healthy donors. In the PCR, 60 Vbeta and 13 Jbeta primers were used. Method: immunoSEQ multiplex PCR; TCRdb's copy keeps in-frame clones and lacks some. Found here are about 160,000 clones, under 80% of them singletons; the top ten hold approximately 4.5%. The sample was PBMCs. These receptors were taken from a man aged 40-49 years in good health and CMV-seronegative.

This rearrangement joins TRBV2 to TRBJ2-5, with TRBD2 identical over 9 bases. The V gene's germline CDR1 is SNHLY and CDR2 FYNNEI. V was clipped by 9 bases and J by 5 bases; unmatched bases: 13. CDR3 length equals 15 residues. The CDR3 sequence is CASLASGAGGETQYF. In nucleotides, the CDR3 is TGTGCCAGTTTGGCTAGCGGGGCCGGCGGGGAGACCCAGTACTTC.

The chain recombines TRBV5-1 with TRBJ2-5; 11 bases align to TRBD2. Germline values: CDR1 SGHRS, CDR2 YFSETQ. The CDR3 is 16 residues long. V was pared by 0 bases and J by 5 bases, with 6 bases of the junction left unmatched. CDR3 region: CASSLVVAGGMETQYF. CDR3 DNA sequence: TGCGCCAGCAGCTTGGTGGTAGCGGGGGGGATGGAGACCCAGTACTTC.

For the CDR3, the DNA is TGTGCCACCAGCGCGGAAGTCGCCTACGAGCAGTACTTC. Protein: CATSAEVAYEQYF. The chain joins TRBV15 to TRBJ2-7; D gene unclear. There are 13 residues in the CDR3. From germline, CDR1 is LNHNV and CDR2 YYDKDF (reference sequence). Trimming removed 5 bases from V and 2 bases from J, with 10 bases in between. The complete variable domain, with remaining parts taken from reference TRBV15 and TRBJ2-7, reads DAMVIQNPRYQVTQFGKPVTLSCSQTLNHNVMYWYQQKSSQAPKLLFHYYDKDFNNEADTPDNFQSRRPNTSFCFLDIRSPGLGDTAMYLCATSAEVAYEQYFGPGTRLTVT.

The chain employs TRBV5-1 and TRBJ2-7, with TRBD2 as a possible D gene (6 bases). Germline lookup yields CDR1 SGHRS and CDR2 YFSETQ. The CDR3 spans 14 residues. The germline V and J ends were trimmed by 4 bases and 7 bases, with 18 bases remaining between them. CDR3 sequence (DNA): TGCGCCAGCAGCCCACTGCCGGGGACTTTGGAGCAGTACTTC. This translates into CASSPLPGTLEQYF.

The chain links TRBV5-6 to TRBJ2-1; maybe TRBD1 (5 bases). Germline values: CDR1 SGHDT, CDR2 YYEEEE. The CDR3 loop spans 17 amino acids. V was clipped by 0 bases and J by 5 bases, with 18 bases between them. The CDR3 coding sequence is TGTGCCAGCAGCTTGGGGGGCAGGGTTTGGCGGCACAATGAGCAGTTCTTC. This codes for CASSLGGRVWRHNEQFF.

The J gene is TRBJ2-7, the V gene TRBV9, with D possibly TRBD2 on 5 matching bases. Per germline, CDR1 SGDLS and CDR2 YYNGEE. Trimming left V 0 bases short and J 2 bases short, with 9 bases between. The CDR3 covers 14 residues. The CDR3 region is CASSVDGITYEQYF. In nucleotides, the CDR3 is TGTGCCAGCAGCGTAGACGGGATTACCTACGAGCAGTACTTC.

V is TRBV6-5 and J is TRBJ1-2; D is ambiguous. The CDR3 has 15 amino acids. The V end lost 7 bases, the J end lost 0 bases, and 15 bases lay between the germline ends. Germline assignment: CDR1 MNHEY and CDR2 SVGAGI. The CDR3 DNA reads TGTGCCAGCACCTACGGTACGGGAGCTAACTATGGCTACACCTTC. It is translated as CASTYGTGANYGYTF.

This chain connects TRBV11-3 to TRBJ2-2, with D unclear. The V and J ends lost 5 bases and 10 bases respectively, with 14 bases between them. Germline-derived CDR1 and CDR2 are SGHNT and YENEEA. The CDR3 runs 13 residues. The CDR3 region is CASSHISGEELFF. The CDR3, as DNA: TGTGCCAGCAGCCATATTTCCGGTGAGGAGCTGTTTTTT.

The table lists this clone with a few counts. The chain employs TRBV27 and TRBJ1-6; unclear D gene. Between the trimmed V and J ends, which lost 3 bases and 10 bases, there was a span of 10 bases. In germline, CDR1 is MNHEY, CDR2 SMNVEV (reference sequence). CDR3 length: 13 amino acids. The CDR3 bases are TGTGCCAGCAGTTTTCCGGGTTCGTCACCCCTCCACTTT. Translation gives CASSFPGSSPLHF.

V gene TRBV19 combines with J gene TRBJ1-5, with 8 bases matching TRBD1. The length of the CDR3 is 17 residues. Germline V gene data show CDR1 as LNHDA and CDR2 as SQIVND (reference sequence). V dropped 3 bases and J dropped 3; count of bases not matched to a gene: 10. The CDR3 DNA is TGTGCCAGTAGTATTTTGACAGGGGAGTTTCCCAATCAGCCCCAGCATTTT. It codes for CASSILTGEFPNQPQHF.

Worth noting for this clone: Other DNA sequences of this sample code for an identical CDR3. The V call is TRBV28, the J call TRBJ2-5, with a weak D call TRBD2 (7 bases). The CDR3 is made up of 16 amino acids. The germline CDR1 and CDR2 sequences are MDHEN and SYDVKM. V lost 5 bases and J 5 bases, leaving 21 bases between the germline ends. The CDR3 spells CASSPLAGGPGETQYF. The CDR3 DNA reads as TGTGCCAGCAGTCCCCTAGCCGGGGGGCCAGGGGAGACCCAGTACTTC.

This clone was found a few times. The V gene is TRBV7-8, the J gene TRBJ2-7; the match to TRBD2 covers 7 bases. CDR1 is SGHVS, CDR2 FQNEAQ, per germline. This CDR3 region has 15 residues. V lost 0 bases and J lost 3; bases outside the gene matches: 5. The CDR3 nucleotides read TGTGCCAGCAGCTTAGCGTCGACGGGAGGCTACGAGCAGTACTTC. Residues: CASSLASTGGYEQYF. Combining the CDR3 with reference TRBV7-8 and TRBJ2-7 gives the whole variable domain GAGVSQSPRYKVAKRGQDVALRCDPISGHVSLFWYQQALGQGPEFLTYFQNEAQLDKSGLPSDRFFAERPEGSVSTLKIQRTQQEDSAVYLCASSLASTGGYEQYFGPGTRLTVT.

The chain combines TRBV6-5 with TRBJ2-2; D not resolved. The CDR3 is made up of 15 amino acids. V was clipped by 2 bases and J by 3 bases, with 10 bases between them. Germline V gene lookup returns CDR1 MNHEY and CDR2 SVGAGI. CDR3 sequence (DNA): TGTGCCAGCAGTTACCTAGGATTATACACCGGGGAGCTGTTTTTT. Its protein product is CASSYLGLYTGELFF.

The rearrangement links TRBV2 to TRBJ2-7; a possible D gene is TRBD2 (6 bases). CDR3 length: 13 amino acids. V lost 6 bases, J lost 5 bases, and 14 bases lay in between. Germline V gene lookup returns CDR1 SNHLY and CDR2 FYNNEI. CDR3 loop: CASRATGGDEQYF. CDR3 coding DNA: TGTGCCAGCAGGGCTACAGGAGGGGACGAGCAGTACTTC. The whole variable domain, filled in from reference TRBV2 and TRBJ2-7, reads EPEVTQTPSHQVTQMGQEVILRCVPISNHLYFYWYRQILGQKVEFLVSFYNNEISEKSEIFDDQFSVERPDGSNFTLKIRSTKLEDSAMYFCASRATGGDEQYFGPGTRLTVT.

This chain links TRBV9 with TRBJ2-7; 12 positions agree with TRBD1. This CDR3 comprises 13 residues. The ends lost 5 bases at V and 5 bases at J; junction bases unmatched: 2. CDR1 SGDLS and CDR2 YYNGEE come from the germline V gene. The DNA for the CDR3 is TGTGCCAGCAGTCGGGACAGGGGGCACGAGCAGTACTTC. Translated, it gives CASSRDRGHEQYF.

The V and J genes are TRBV13 and TRBJ2-7; D remains ambiguous. Germline CDR1 is PRHDT and CDR2 is FYEKMQ (reference sequence). The CDR3 runs to 13 residues. The ends were cut back, 6 bases at V and 4 bases at J, with 13 bases in the middle. CDR3 in DNA: TGTGCCAGCAGACTGAGACTGGGTTACGAGCAGTACTTC. It specifies CASRLRLGYEQYF.

This chain joins TRBV7-3 and TRBJ1-1; unclear D gene. This CDR3 comprises 13 residues. Germline CDR1 is SGHTA and CDR2 is FQGTGA. V dropped 3 bases and J dropped 2 bases, with 7 bases sitting between them. The chain's CDR3 is CASSLRSNTEAFF. CDR3 in DNA: TGTGCCAGCAGCTTGAGAAGTAACACTGAAGCTTTCTTT. Variable domain in full (rest from reference TRBV7-3 and TRBJ1-1): GAGVSQTPSNKVTEKGKYVELRCDPISGHTALYWYRQSLGQGPEFLIYFQGTGAADDSGLPNDRFFAVRPEGSVSTLKIQRTERGDSAVYLCASSLRSNTEAFFGQGTRLTVV.

In regard to this clone: One end of the junction fails to match germline, which may point to a read error. The chain links TRBV27 to TRBJ1-1; D is undetermined. CDR1 and CDR2 from the germline V gene are MNHEY and SMNVEV (reference sequence). The CDR3 is made up of 13 amino acids. The CDR3 sequence is CASSPVSNPEAFF. The CDR3 nucleotides are TGTGCCAGCAGTCCGGTGTCGAACCCTGAAGCTTTCTTT.

The chain is built from TRBV7-3 and TRBJ1-2, with 7 bases identical to TRBD1. Trimming at V came to 5 bases and at J to 4 bases, leaving 7 bases not matched to a gene. In germline, CDR1 is SGHTA, CDR2 FQGTGA. The CDR3 loop spans 14 amino acids. The CDR3 region is CASSPDRAPYGYTF. CDR3 in DNA: TGTGCCAGCAGCCCCGACAGGGCACCCTATGGCTACACCTTC.

The genes are TRBV7-8 and TRBJ2-3, with TRBD2 matching over 7 bases. This CDR3 has 14 residues. The ends lost 2 bases at V and 4 bases at J; junction bases unmatched: 3. Germline V lookup: CDR1 SGHVS, CDR2 FQNEAQ. DNA for the CDR3: TGTGCCAGCAGCTTAAGCGGGGTGGCAGATACGCAGTATTTT. Translated: CASSLSGVADTQYF.

The rearrangement joins TRBV5-6 to TRBJ2-7, with TRBD2 matching 11 bases. In germline, CDR1 is SGHDT, CDR2 YYEEEE. The V gene end was trimmed by 4 bases and the J gene end by 4 bases; junction bases not matched to a gene: 10. The CDR3 runs 16 residues. The CDR3 coding sequence is TGTGCCAGCAGCCCCCCCACGGGACTAGCGGAATACGAGCAGTACTTC. Encoded protein: CASSPPTGLAEYEQYF.

The chain carries TRBV6-5 and TRBJ1-2; D unresolved. Trimming shortened V by 5 bases and J by 4 bases, and 11 bases separated the two germline ends. The CDR3 length is 13 residues. CDR1 and CDR2 (germline): MNHEY, SVGAGI. CDR3 coding DNA: TGTGCCAGCAGTGACGACATAATCTATGGCTACACCTTC. Translating gives CASSDDIIYGYTF.

The chain has TRBV6-1 and TRBJ1-4, with D possibly being TRBD1 (6 bases). The ends were cut back, 5 bases at V and 0 bases at J, with 10 bases in the middle. There are 15 residues in the CDR3. Germline V gives CDR1 MNHNS, CDR2 SASEGT. The CDR3 here is CASSLDRATNEKLFF. For the CDR3, the DNA is TGTGCCAGCAGTTTGGACAGAGCAACTAATGAAAAACTGTTTTTT.

This clone appeared a few times. CDR3 DNA: TGTGCCAGCAGTGAACAGAGGGTTGCCAAAAACATTCAGTACTTC. It specifies CASSEQRVAKNIQYF. The J gene is TRBJ2-4, the V gene TRBV2, with D perhaps TRBD2 (5 bases). The length of the CDR3 is 15 residues. Germline CDR1 SNHLY, CDR2 FYNNEI. The ends were cut back, 2 bases at V and 1 base at J, with 9 bases in the middle.

The chain is built from TRBV7-3 and TRBJ2-5, with 7 positions matching TRBD2. CDR1 and CDR2 (germline): SGHTA, FQGTGA. Trimming removed 5 bases from V and 5 bases from J; junction bases left unmatched: 5. This CDR3 spans 13 amino acids. In nucleotides, the CDR3 is TGTGCCAGCAGCCATGGGACTACCGAGACCCAGTACTTC. Its protein is CASSHGTTETQYF.

This chain uses TRBV6-5 with TRBJ2-5; possibly TRBD1 for D (5 bases). Near its end, the DNA agrees better with TRBJ2-7, so the J call may be wrong. The CDR3 is made up of 13 amino acids. Germline V gene lookup returns CDR1 MNHEY and CDR2 SVGAGI. The CDR3 loop is CASSYDSSYEQYF. CDR3 nucleotides: TGTGCCAGCAGTTATGACAGTTCCTACGAGCAGTACTTC.

A few counts support this clone. This chain connects TRBV9 to TRBJ1-1; TRBD1 matches 7 bases. This CDR3 is 11 amino acids long. Looked up from germline, CDR1 is SGDLS and CDR2 is YYNGEE. V was clipped by 3 bases and J by 14 bases; unmatched bases: 7. The CDR3 is CASSDARGKFF. As DNA, the CDR3 is TGTGCCAGCAGCGACGCCAGGGGGAAGTTCTTT.